Sequencing of this T cell receptor (beta chain) was carried out in a study of CXCR3-negative and CXCR3-positive naive CD8 T cells. Points from the study as a whole: Against CXCR3-negative naive cells, CXCR3-positive naive cells showed more hydrophobic TRB CDR3s. For memory CD8+ cells diversity was much lower, but both naive subsets had comparably high diversity. Surface CD5 looked about the same in the naive subsets, so the authors worked out TCR strength from TRB CDR3 properties.

This CDR3 region has 13 residues. The authors made the TRB cDNA libraries by 5' RACE using UMI labels. TCRdb re-called the 5' RACE reads and catalogs CDR3 proteins one per entry, DNA excluded. This sample carries around 60,000 distinct CDR3 sequences, with about 0.78% going to the ten biggest clones. Naive CD8+ T cells were CD45RO-CCR7+CD27+CD95-. A note on this clonotype: Antigen: not known.

The clonotype was recovered from a human donor in good health. Some clones in this sample may be carry-over from other donors' samples. Sequenced material: naive CXCR3+ CD8+ T cells from blood. Specified subset: CD45RO-CCR7+CD27+CD95- naive CD8+ T cells expressing CXCR3 (TNR3+). The chain has TRBV12-3 or TRBV12-4 and TRBJ2-7; TCRdb returns TRBD1, unconfirmable since there is no DNA. The CDR3 sequence: CASSLSGALEQYF.